This T cell receptor beta chain comes out of a study of control samples from healthy donors and cancer patients. The germline V gene encodes CDR1 LNHDA and CDR2 SQIVND (reference sequence). The CDR3 totals 13 residues. V was cut by 1 base and J by 8 bases, with 9 bases left in between. Method: immunoSEQ multiplex PCR; TCRdb's copy keeps in-frame clones and lacks some. The table lists around 77,000 clones, around 94% of them singletons. The sequence was obtained from a woman aged 55-70 years in good health. The chain uses TRBV19 and TRBJ2-1; D gene unclear. Sample: blood. The CDR3 bases are TGTGCCAGTAGTATAGGGCATAGGGATGAGCAGTTCTTC. It codes for CASSIGHRDEQFF.